Presented here are 3 T cell receptor beta chains from one specimen sequenced in a study of cytomegalovirus exposure and HLA in healthy donors. The primer mix had 60 Vbeta and 13 Jbeta primers. Clones were read by immunoSEQ multiplex PCR, and TCRdb kept only the in-frame ones, dropping some. The sample lists roughly 150,000 clones; approximately 80% were seen once. The sequenced sample consisted of PBMCs. The receptors originated from a woman aged 40 to 50 in good health and CMV-seronegative.

The rearrangement links TRBV28 to TRBJ1-6; D remains unclear. The CDR3 is 16 amino acids. The germline CDR1 and CDR2 sequences are MDHEN and SYDVKM. Trimming left V 2 bases short and J 1 base short, with 9 bases between. CDR3 sequence: CASSLEQKSYNSPLHF. CDR3 nucleotides: TGTGCCAGCAGTTTAGAACAGAAATCCTATAATTCACCCCTCCACTTT.

The rearrangement links TRBV19 to TRBJ1-5; 7 nucleotides align to TRBD1. Germline assignment: CDR1 LNHDA and CDR2 SQIVND (reference sequence). The CDR3 consists of 15 residues. The trim removed 4 bases at V and 3 bases at J, leaving 6 bases unmatched. CDR3 sequence reads: CASSSLTGPNQPQHF. In DNA, the CDR3 is TGTGCCAGTAGTAGCTTGACAGGGCCCAATCAGCCCCAGCATTTT.

In regard to this clone: The junction shows a germline mismatch at one end, possibly a read error. This chain connects TRBV20-1 to TRBJ2-5, with D maybe TRBD1 (5 bases). This CDR3 contains 11 residues. CDR1 and CDR2 (germline): DFQATT, SNEGSKA (reference sequence). Written as DNA, the CDR3 is TGCAGTGCTAGCGACAGTCGACCGATGAACTTC. Protein sequence: CSASDSRPMNF.